This section outlines one T cell receptor (beta chain) sequence together with its context. What it binds is not known. This sample is part of a study of cytomegalovirus exposure and HLA in healthy donors. Notes on the study in general: Most TCR sequences showed up rarely, but some public TCRs showed up in many donors.

The repertoire was sequenced with immunoSEQ multiplex PCR; TCRdb's copy has only in-frame clones and lacks some. The data show 200,000 to 250,000 clones, around four fifths seen once. V was clipped by 5 bases and J by 1 base, with 6 bases between them. Germline V lookup: CDR1 SGHVS, CDR2 FQNEAQ. This CDR3 region has 13 residues. J is TRBJ1-5 and V is TRBV7-8; unclear D gene. Sequencing was done on a sample of PBMCs. This clonotype was sampled from a young woman in good health and CMV-seropositive. The CDR3 bases are TGTGCCAGCAGCCCTGACAGCAATCAGCCCCAGCATTTT. Its translation: CASSPDSNQPQHF.